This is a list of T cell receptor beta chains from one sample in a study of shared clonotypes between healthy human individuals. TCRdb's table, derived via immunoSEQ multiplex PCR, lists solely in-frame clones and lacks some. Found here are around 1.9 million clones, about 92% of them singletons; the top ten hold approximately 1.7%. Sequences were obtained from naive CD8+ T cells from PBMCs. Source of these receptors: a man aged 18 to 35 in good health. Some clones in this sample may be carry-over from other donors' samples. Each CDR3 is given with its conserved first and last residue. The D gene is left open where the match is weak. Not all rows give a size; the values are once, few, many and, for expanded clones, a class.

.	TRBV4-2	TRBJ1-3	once	TGTGCCAGCAGCCAAAACGTAGGGAGTTCTGGAAACACCATATATTTT	CASSQNVGSSGNTIYF
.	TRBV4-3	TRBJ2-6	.	TGCGCCAGCAGCCAAGACTTTTTCTCTGGGGCCAACGTCCTGACTTTC	CASSQDFFSGANVLTF
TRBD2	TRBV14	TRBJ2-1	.	TGTGCCAGCAGCTTCCGACTAGCGAGTTACAATGAGCAGTTCTTC	CASSFRLASYNEQFF
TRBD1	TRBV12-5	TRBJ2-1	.	TGTGCTAGTGGAGAGAACAGGGGCCATGAGCAGTTCTTC	CASGENRGHEQFF
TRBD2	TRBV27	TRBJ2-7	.	TGTGCCAGCAGTTTAATCGGGACTAGCGGATATAGCTCCTACGAGCAGTACTTC	CASSLIGTSGYSSYEQYF
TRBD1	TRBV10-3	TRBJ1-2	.	TGTGCCATCTGGGCAGGGGGTGGAAATGGCTACACCTTC	CAIWAGGGNGYTF
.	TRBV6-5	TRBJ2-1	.	TGTGCCAGCGGCTACAGTGACAATGAGCAGTTCTTC	CASGYSDNEQFF
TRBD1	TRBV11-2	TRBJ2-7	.	TGTGCCAGCAGCTCACGACAGGGCTACGAGCAGTACTTC	CASSSRQGYEQYF
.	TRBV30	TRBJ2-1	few	TGTGCCTGGGCCCAGGAGAGCTCCTACAATGAGCAGTTCTTC	CAWAQESSYNEQFF
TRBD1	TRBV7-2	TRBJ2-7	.	TGTGCCAGCAGCCAACGGACAGGTACCCTCTACGAGCAGTACTTC	CASSQRTGTLYEQYF
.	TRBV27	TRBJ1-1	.	TGTGCCAGCCGCCCGGAAGCCCCAGGTTTTTGGAACACTGAAGCTTTCTTT	CASRPEAPGFWNTEAFF
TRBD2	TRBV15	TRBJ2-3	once	TGTGCCACCAGCAGAGCGGCGGGAGCGGATACGCAGTATTTT	CATSRAAGADTQYF
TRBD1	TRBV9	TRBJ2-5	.	TGTGCCAGCAGCGCGTCCGGGACAGGGGTAGAGACCCAGTACTTC	CASSASGTGVETQYF
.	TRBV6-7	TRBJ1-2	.	TGTGCCCTAGTTAATCGGATCGGATGGGGCAGGGGAACTAACTATGGCTACACCTTC	CALVNRIGWGRGTNYGYTF
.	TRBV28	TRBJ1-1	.	TGTGCCAGCAGTTTGAGTTTCAACACTGAAGCTTTCTTT	CASSLSFNTEAFF
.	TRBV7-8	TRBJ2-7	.	TGTGCCAGCAGCTTAGCGTTTAGGGCAGGAGAATACGAGCAGTACTTC	CASSLAFRAGEYEQYF
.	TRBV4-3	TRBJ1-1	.	TGCGCCAGCAGCCAGCGAGGGAACACTGAAGCTTTCTTT	CASSQRGNTEAFF
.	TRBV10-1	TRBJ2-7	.	TGCGCCAGCAGTGAGAGGCCCGGCGAGCAGTACTTC	CASSERPGEQYF
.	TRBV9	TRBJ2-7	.	TGTGCCAGCAGCCTCGGGACGGCCAGCTCCTACGAGCAGTACTTC	CASSLGTASSYEQYF
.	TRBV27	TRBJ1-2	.	TGTGCCAGCAGTTTTAGCAGCGACTATGGCTACACCTTC	CASSFSSDYGYTF
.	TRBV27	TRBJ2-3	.	TGTGCCAGCAGCTACAGTAGCACAGATACGCAGTATTTT	CASSYSSTDTQYF
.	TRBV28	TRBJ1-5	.	TGTGCCAGCAGTTTTTACAGGAGCAATCAGCCCCAGCATTTT	CASSFYRSNQPQHF
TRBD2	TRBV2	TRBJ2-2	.	TGTGCCAGCAGGGAAGCGGGATCCGGGGAGCTGTTTTTT	CASREAGSGELFF
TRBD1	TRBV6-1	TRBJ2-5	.	TGTGCCAGCAGGAGAGGACAGGACCCACAAGAGACCCAGTACTTC	CASRRGQDPQETQYF
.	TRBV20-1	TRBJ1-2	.	TGCAGTGCTAGGGGGTTCGCCTACACCTTC	CSARGFAYTF
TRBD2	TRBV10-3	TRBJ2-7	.	TGTGCCATCAGTGATTACGGACTAGCGGGACTCTACGAGCAGTACTTC	CAISDYGLAGLYEQYF
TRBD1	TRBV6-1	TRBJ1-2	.	TGTGCCAGCAGTGTGGGACAGATCTATGGCTACACCTTC	CASSVGQIYGYTF
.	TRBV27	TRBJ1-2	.	TGTGCCAGCAGTCCGACGGTGGGCTATGGCTACACCTTC	CASSPTVGYGYTF
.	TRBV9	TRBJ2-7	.	TGTGCCAGCAGCGTAGCAGGGAGTAACGACGAGCAGTACTTC	CASSVAGSNDEQYF
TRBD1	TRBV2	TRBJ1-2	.	TGTGCCAGCAGTGAAAACAGGGGGACGGCCTATGGCTACACCTTC	CASSENRGTAYGYTF
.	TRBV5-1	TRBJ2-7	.	TGCGCCAGCAGCTTGGTCGGCGAGCAGTACTTC	CASSLVGEQYF
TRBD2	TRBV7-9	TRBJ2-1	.	TGTGCCAGCAGCTTGCCTCTGGGGCGGGGGAGCAATGAGCAGTTCTTC	CASSLPLGRGSNEQFF
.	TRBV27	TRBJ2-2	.	TGTGCCAGCAGCTTTTTAAGGGGAGGCACCGGGGAGCTGTTTTTT	CASSFLRGGTGELFF
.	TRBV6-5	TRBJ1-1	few	TGTGCCAGCAGTTACGGTAATGGGATAGAAGCTTTCTTT	CASSYGNGIEAFF
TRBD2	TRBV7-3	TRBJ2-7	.	TGTGCCAGCAGCATTAGCGGGAGGGCCAGCTACGAGCAGTACTTC	CASSISGRASYEQYF
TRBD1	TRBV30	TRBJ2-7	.	TGTGCCTTACGGACAGGGACGACGGGTGGGCAGTACTTC	CALRTGTTGGQYF
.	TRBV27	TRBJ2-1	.	TGTGCCAGCAGCACCCTGGGGGCTAGCGGCCACAATGAGCAGTTCTTC	CASSTLGASGHNEQFF
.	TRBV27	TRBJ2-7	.	TGTGCCAGCAGTCTTAGGGCAGGGGGGTCTAGGGAGCAGTACTTC	CASSLRAGGSREQYF
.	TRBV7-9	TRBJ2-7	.	TGTGCCAGCAGCTTAGCTATATACGAGCAGTACTTC	CASSLAIYEQYF
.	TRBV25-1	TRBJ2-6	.	TGTGCCAGCAGCCCCTGGGACTCTGGGGCCAACGTCCTGACTTTC	CASSPWDSGANVLTF
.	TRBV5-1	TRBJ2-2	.	TGCGCCAGCAGCCCCGGAATCCCGGGGCGCAACACCGGGGAGCTGTTTTTT	CASSPGIPGRNTGELFF
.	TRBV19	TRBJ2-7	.	TGTGCCAGTAGTATAGGTTCTGGAAACCAGCAGTACTTC	CASSIGSGNQQYF
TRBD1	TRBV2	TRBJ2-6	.	TGTGCCAGCAGCCCCTCAGGGGGCGGTGTCGTTGGGGCCAACGTCCTGACTTTC	CASSPSGGGVVGANVLTF
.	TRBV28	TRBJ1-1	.	TGTGCCAGCAGTTTATATAACCCGAACACTGAAGCTTTCTTT	CASSLYNPNTEAFF
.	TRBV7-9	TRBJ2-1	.	TGTGCCAGCAGCCCACGGGACGACCGAGGACAACAGTTCTTC	CASSPRDDRGQQFF
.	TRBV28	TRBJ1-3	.	TGTGCCAGCAAATCAGGGCCTAAAGCTTCTGGAAACACCATATATTTT	CASKSGPKASGNTIYF
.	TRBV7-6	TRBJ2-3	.	TGTGCCAGCAGCTTCTCCGGGTCTAGCTTCTTCCCAGATACGCAGTATTTT	CASSFSGSSFFPDTQYF
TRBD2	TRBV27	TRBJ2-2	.	TGTGCCAGCAGTATCGCACTAGCGGGAGACACCGGGGAGCTGTTTTTT	CASSIALAGDTGELFF
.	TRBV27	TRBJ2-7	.	TGTGCCAGCAGCCTACTAGCTTCTCGCTACGAGCAGTACTTC	CASSLLASRYEQYF
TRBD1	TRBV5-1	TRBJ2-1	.	TGCGCCAGCAGCCATGGACAGGGGGTCTACAATGAGCAGTTCTTC	CASSHGQGVYNEQFF